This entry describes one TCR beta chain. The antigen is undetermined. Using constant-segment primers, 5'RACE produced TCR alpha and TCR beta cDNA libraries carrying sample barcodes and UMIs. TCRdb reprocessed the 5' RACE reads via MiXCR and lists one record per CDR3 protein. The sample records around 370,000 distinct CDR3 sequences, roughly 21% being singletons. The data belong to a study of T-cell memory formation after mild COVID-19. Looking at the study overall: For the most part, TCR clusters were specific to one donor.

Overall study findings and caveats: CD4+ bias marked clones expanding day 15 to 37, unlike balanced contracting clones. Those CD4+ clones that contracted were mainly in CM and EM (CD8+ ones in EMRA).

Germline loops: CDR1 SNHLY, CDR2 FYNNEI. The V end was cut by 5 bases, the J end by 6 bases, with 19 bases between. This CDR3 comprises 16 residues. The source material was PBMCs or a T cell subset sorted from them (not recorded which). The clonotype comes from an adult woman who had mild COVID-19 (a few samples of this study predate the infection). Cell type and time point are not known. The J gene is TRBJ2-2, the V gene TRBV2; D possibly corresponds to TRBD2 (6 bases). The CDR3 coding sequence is TGTGCCAGCAGTCGGAGGGCTGCGGGCGTCCCCGGGGAGCTGTTTTTT. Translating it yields CASSRRAAGVPGELFF. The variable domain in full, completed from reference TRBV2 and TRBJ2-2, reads EPEVTQTPSHQVTQMGQEVILRCVPISNHLYFYWYRQILGQKVEFLVSFYNNEISEKSEIFDDQFSVERPDGSNFTLKIRSTKLEDSAMYFCASSRRAAGVPGELFFGEGSRLTVL.